The rows below give T cell receptor beta chains drawn from one sample of a study of blood T cells in healthy people across ages. TCRdb re-called the 5' RACE reads through MiXCR, storing one row per CDR3 protein. The sample has roughly 1.9 million distinct CDR3 sequences, roughly two fifths seen once. What was sequenced was blood. The receptors come from a human donor in good health. The CDR3 runs from the conserved cysteine through the conserved F or W. The D gene is left open where the match is weak. Rows may omit the clone size; those that give it use once, few, many or a size class.

d_gene	abundance	j_gene	len	v_gene	CDR3nt	CDR3aa
NA	NA	TRBJ1-5	18	TRBV20-1	TGCGGTGCTAGAGGCATCCGGATCGGCCAGGGTCTCCATCAGCCCCAGCATTTT	CGARGIRIGQGLHQPQHF
NA	few	TRBJ2-1	14	TRBV12-3/TRBV12-4	TGTGCCAGCAGTTTACTGGGGACACACAATGAGCAGTTCTTC	CASSLLGTHNEQFF
TRBD2	NA	TRBJ2-3	15	TRBV4-3	TGCGCCAGCAGCCAAAATAGCGGGGGGACAGATACGCAGTATTTT	CASSQNSGGTDTQYF
NA	NA	TRBJ2-3	15	TRBV20-1	TGCAGTGCTAGAGCTGAGTCTACTTACACAGATACGCAGTATTTT	CSARAESTYTDTQYF
NA	NA	TRBJ1-5	14	TRBV9	TGTGCCAGCAGCGTATCAGGGGACCATCAGCCCCAGCATTTT	CASSVSGDHQPQHF
NA	NA	TRBJ2-6	14	TRBV29-1	TGCAGCGTTAGACCCGCCGGGAGGGCCAACGTCCTGACTTTC	CSVRPAGRANVLTF
NA	NA	TRBJ2-3	13	TRBV10-3	TGTGTCATCAGGCCTGACCCTGCGGATACGCAGTATTTT	CVIRPDPADTQYF
TRBD1	NA	TRBJ1-2	15	TRBV5-5	TGTGCCAGCAGCCCGTGGGACAGGGAGATCTACGGCTACACCTTC	CASSPWDREIYGYTF
NA	NA	TRBJ1-1	15	TRBV10-3	TGTGCCATCAGTTCCACCCAAGGAGGGAACACTGAAGCTTTCTTT	CAISSTQGGNTEAFF
TRBD1	NA	TRBJ2-1	16	TRBV10-3	TGTGCCATCAATTCGAGACAGGGCGACACCTACAATGAGCAGTTCTTC	CAINSRQGDTYNEQFF
NA	NA	TRBJ2-7	15	TRBV6-2/TRBV6-3	TGTGCCAGCACCATCAGGGCTTGGGGCTCCTACGAGCAGTACTTC	CASTIRAWGSYEQYF
TRBD2	NA	TRBJ2-5	13	TRBV10-3	TGTGCCAGCCAGCGGGGCCCCAGGGAGACCCAGTACTTC	CASQRGPRETQYF
NA	NA	TRBJ2-7	18	TRBV5-1	TGCGCCAGCAGCTTGGCCATGCCGGAAGCCCCGGGCATGTACGAGCAGTACTTC	CASSLAMPEAPGMYEQYF
TRBD2	NA	TRBJ2-1	15	TRBV15	TGTGCCACCAGCAGAGATCTAGCGGGGGGGCGAGAGCAGTTCTTC	CATSRDLAGGREQFF
NA	NA	TRBJ2-3	18	TRBV24-1	TGTGCCACCAGTGATTTGCAGGCCGCGGGTCTTGCGGCAGATACGCAGTATTTT	CATSDLQAAGLAADTQYF
TRBD1	few	TRBJ2-4	16	TRBV7-2	TGTGCCAGCAGCCCCGCGACAGGGGGATTCAAAAACATTCAGTACTTC	CASSPATGGFKNIQYF
NA	once	TRBJ2-7	15	TRBV6-2/TRBV6-3	TGTGCCAGCGGTTACGGGGGGACAGGAGGCTACGAGCAGTACTTC	CASGYGGTGGYEQYF
NA	few	TRBJ2-7	13	TRBV7-9	TGTGCCAGCAGCCCCCCGGAGGAATACGAGCAGTACTTC	CASSPPEEYEQYF
TRBD1	few	TRBJ1-1	13	TRBV29-1	TGCAGCGTTGAAGCCCCGGGACAGGTCGGTACTTTCTTT	CSVEAPGQVGTFF
TRBD1	NA	TRBJ2-1	20	TRBV14	TGTGCCAGCAGCCAAGGTCCGGGACAGGGGGCGGGTATCCCCAACAATGAGCAGTTCTTC	CASSQGPGQGAGIPNNEQFF
NA	NA	TRBJ2-5	14	TRBV28	TGTGCCAGCAGTTTCCTAGCGAACCAAGAGACCCAGTACTTC	CASSFLANQETQYF
NA	NA	TRBJ1-2	13	TRBV29-1	TGCAGCGTTGAAGATCAGGAGGTCTATGGCTACACCTTC	CSVEDQEVYGYTF
NA	NA	TRBJ2-7	15	TRBV5-5	TGTGCCAGCAGCTTGGGTGGGGCCGGGGCATTCGAGCAGTACTTC	CASSLGGAGAFEQYF
NA	NA	TRBJ2-5	16	TRBV4-2	TGTGCCAGCAGCCAAGATTTAGGGACTTCCTGGGGGACCCAGTACTTC	CASSQDLGTSWGTQYF
NA	NA	TRBJ2-1	15	TRBV9	TGTGCCAGCAGCGCTACGGACGGATTTTACAATGAGCAGTTCTTC	CASSATDGFYNEQFF
NA	NA	TRBJ2-4	15	TRBV20-1	TGCAGTGCTAACGGGGCCCATCTAGCCAAAAACATTCAGTACTTC	CSANGAHLAKNIQYF
TRBD1	few	TRBJ1-5	14	TRBV7-2	TGTGCCAGCAGCTCCGACAGGGGGCTGCAGCCCCAGCATTTT	CASSSDRGLQPQHF
NA	few	TRBJ1-2	13	TRBV20-1	TGCAGTGCTTCCGTTACTAACTATGGGGGCTACACCTTC	CSASVTNYGGYTF